This T cell receptor beta chain appears in the sequencing data of a study of cytomegalovirus exposure and HLA in healthy donors. This clone showed up just once. Per the germline V gene, CDR1 is SGHVS and CDR2 is FQNEAQ. This CDR3 region has 14 residues. V was pared by 7 bases and J by 3 bases, with 14 bases between. PCR primers comprised 60 Vbeta and 13 Jbeta primers. TCRdb's table, derived via immunoSEQ multiplex PCR, lists solely in-frame clones and lacks some. The table records about 110,000 clones, approximately 80% of them present only once. The chain joins TRBV7-8 to TRBJ2-3, with D maybe TRBD2 (5 bases). This TCR was recovered from a male donor in good health and CMV-seronegative. Sequencing was done on a sample of PBMCs. The CDR3 nucleotides read TGTGCCAGCATCCCGCTGGGAGAGACAGATACGCAGTATTTT. Its protein product is CASIPLGETDTQYF.